A single sample gave rise to the 4 T cell receptor beta chains below, sequenced in a study of Ad26.COV2.S vaccination and SARS-CoV-2 variants. Generated by immunoSEQ multiplex PCR, the TCRdb table keeps only in-frame clones and is missing some. This table has about 350,000 clones, 85% appearing once. Documented treatment: around 19 received Ad26.COV2.S at low or high dose, single or two shots; about 5 received placebo; per-sample allocation not given. Following the first vaccine or placebo injection, samples were taken on day 63. Sequences were derived from peripheral blood, sampled in a trial of Ad26.COV2.S vaccine versus placebo. The receptors originated from a person between 18 and 59 years old who received the Ad26.COV2.S COVID-19 vaccine or a placebo.

This clone was counted between two and nine times. This chain joins TRBV6-2 or TRBV6-3 and TRBJ1-5, with D possibly matching TRBD1 (5 bases). Germline V gives CDR1 MNHEY, CDR2 SVGEGT. This CDR3 is 13 amino acids long. The V and J ends lost 2 bases and 7 bases respectively, with 9 bases between them. The CDR3 DNA reads TGTGCCAGCAGTTACGGGGGTGGGCAGCCCCAGCATTTT. This translates into CASSYGGGQPQHF.

The genes are TRBV19 and TRBJ2-7; D might be TRBD2 (7 bases). CDR1 LNHDA and CDR2 SQIVND come from the germline V gene (reference sequence). V lost 5 bases and J lost 2, with 19 bases in between. CDR3 length: 16 amino acids. The CDR3 spells CASSSINAGATYEQYF. CDR3 DNA sequence: TGTGCCAGTAGTTCCATTAACGCGGGGGCAACCTACGAGCAGTACTTC.

The V and J genes are TRBV6-5 and TRBJ2-1; D tentatively reads TRBD1 or TRBD2 (6 bases each). CDR1 MNHEY and CDR2 SVGAGI come from the germline V gene. There are 16 residues in the CDR3. Trimming removed 2 bases from V and 1 base from J, with 12 bases in between. The CDR3 loop reads CASSYPGARSYNEQFF. In DNA, the CDR3 is TGTGCCAGCAGTTACCCGGGGGCCAGGTCCTACAATGAGCAGTTCTTC.

The rearrangement links TRBV10-2 to TRBJ2-7, with no clear D. The CDR3 spans 13 residues. V was trimmed by 2 bases and J by 7 bases, leaving 12 bases between them. Germline loops: CDR1 WSHSY, CDR2 SAAADI. The CDR3 loop is CASSEAHPSEQYF. Here the CDR3 DNA reads TGCGCCAGCAGTGAGGCACACCCTAGTGAGCAGTACTTC.